The rows below give T cell receptor beta chains drawn from one sample of a study of preoperative IRX-2 immunotherapy in early breast cancer. Some clones are missing from TCRdb's copy, which holds only in-frame ones; the method was immunoSEQ multiplex PCR. The sample lists some 30,000 clones, less than 90% occurring once. The sample consisted of lymph node tissue, taken from a patient treated with IRX-2 immunotherapy. The receptors shown here come from a human donor with breast cancer. Each CDR3 is given with its conserved first and last residue. The D gene is left open where the match is weak. A row's size may be missing; if present it is once, few, many or a size class.

TRBD2 TRBJ2-1 once TRBV19 16 CASSLLAGGVSDEQFF TGTGCCAGTAGTTTACTAGCGGGAGGAGTTTCAGATGAGCAGTTCTTC
. TRBJ2-7 . TRBV11-3 14 CASSWDGYTYEQYF TGTGCCAGCAGCTGGGACGGGTACACCTACGAGCAGTACTTC
. TRBJ1-5 . TRBV6-8 14 CASSWSGGNQPQHF TGTGCCAGCAGTTGGTCGGGGGGCAATCAGCCCCAGCATTTT
TRBD2 TRBJ2-1 . TRBV11-3 17 CASSPGLAGGIVNEQFF TGTGCCAGCAGCCCAGGACTAGCGGGAGGAATAGTTAATGAGCAGTTCTTC
TRBD2 TRBJ2-1 . TRBV29-1 18 CSVEPTSGRWGVRNEQFF TGCAGCGTTGAACCGACTAGCGGGAGGTGGGGGGTGAGGAATGAGCAGTTCTTC
. TRBJ1-5 . TRBV18 13 CASSEGYDQPQHF TGTGCCAGCTCCGAGGGATATGATCAGCCCCAGCATTTT
. TRBJ2-3 . TRBV18 13 CASSATGTDTQYF TGTGCCAGCTCAGCGACCGGCACAGATACGCAGTATTTT
TRBD1 TRBJ2-3 . TRBV10-3 14 CAISDSNRGAPQYF TGTGCCATCAGTGACTCCAACAGGGGTGCCCCGCAGTATTTT
. TRBJ2-5 few TRBV28 13 CASRMGGQETQYF TGTGCCAGCAGAATGGGCGGCCAAGAGACCCAGTACTTC
. TRBJ1-4 . TRBV5-1 15 CASSKKQGVSEKLFF TGCGCCAGCAGCAAAAAACAGGGAGTTAGTGAAAAACTGTTTTTT
. TRBJ1-3 . TRBV19 14 CASKAGREGNTIYF TGTGCCAGTAAAGCAGGAAGAGAAGGAAACACCATATATTTT
. TRBJ2-2 . TRBV30 13 CAWSVVVTGELFF TGTGCCTGGAGTGTGGTGGTTACCGGGGAGCTGTTTTTT
TRBD1 TRBJ2-7 . TRBV5-1 15 CASSLGTGTLREQYF TGCGCCAGCAGCCTCGGGACAGGGACATTGAGAGAGCAGTACTTC
. TRBJ1-5 . TRBV19 14 CASQGGLLNQPQHF TGTGCCAGTCAAGGGGGTCTTCTCAATCAGCCCCAGCATTTT
TRBD2 TRBJ2-5 . TRBV6-1 15 CASSEALAGGETQYF TGTGCCAGCAGTGAAGCTCTAGCGGGCGGTGAGACCCAGTACTTC
. TRBJ1-2 once TRBV19 15 CASSIWTLGARGYTF TGTGCCAGTAGTATCTGGACCCTCGGTGCCCGCGGCTACACCTTC
. TRBJ2-3 . TRBV7-6 14 CASSYLISTDTQYF TGTGCCAGCAGCTATTTAATCAGCACAGATACGCAGTATTTT
TRBD1 TRBJ1-2 . TRBV19 13 CASSRQGIYGYTF TGTGCCAGTAGCCGACAGGGTATCTATGGCTACACCTTC
. TRBJ1-2 . TRBV28 13 CASSEMADYGYTF TGTGCCAGCAGCGAAATGGCTGACTATGGCTACACCTTC
. TRBJ1-3 . TRBV7-1 15 CASSQATRRGNTIYF TGTGCCAGCAGCCAAGCGACGCGACGAGGAAACACCATATATTTT
. TRBJ1-3 . TRBV7-5 14 CASSLQGTGNTIYF TGTGCCAGCAGCTTGCAGGGGACTGGAAACACCATATATTTT
. TRBJ2-7 . TRBV29-1 13 CSVSAPLTGEQYF TGCAGCGTTTCGGCCCCCCTCACCGGCGAGCAGTACTTC
TRBD1 TRBJ2-7 once TRBV5-1 15 CASSLARQGADEQYF TGCGCCAGCAGCTTGGCCCGACAGGGGGCGGACGAGCAGTACTTC
. TRBJ1-5 . TRBV19 14 CASSRPGSNQPQHF TGTGCCAGTAGTCGTCCAGGATCCAATCAGCCCCAGCATTTT
TRBD1 TRBJ2-7 . TRBV28 13 CATNRDRVYEQYF TGTGCCACAAACCGGGACAGGGTCTACGAGCAGTACTTC
TRBD1 TRBJ1-6 few TRBV11-3 15 CASSQGQGYNSPLHF TGTGCCAGCAGCCAGGGACAGGGCTATAATTCACCCCTCCACTTT
. TRBJ1-1 . TRBV5-1 16 CASSLVLGRPRGEAFF TGCGCCAGCAGCTTGGTTCTGGGGCGACCGAGGGGGGAAGCTTTCTTT
. TRBJ1-1 . TRBV29-1 15 CSVLRRGGMNTEAFF TGCAGCGTTCTAAGGCGGGGGGGGATGAACACTGAAGCTTTCTTT
TRBD1 TRBJ2-1 . TRBV6-8 14 CASSSGTEYNEQFF TGTGCCAGCAGCAGTGGGACAGAATACAATGAGCAGTTCTTC
. TRBJ1-2 . TRBV6-8 14 CAISALMDGDGYTF TGTGCCATCAGTGCGCTTATGGATGGTGATGGCTACACCTTC
. TRBJ2-5 . TRBV18 15 CASSSPGQVQETQYF TGTGCCAGCTCGTCTCCGGGACAAGTTCAAGAGACCCAGTACTTC
. TRBJ2-3 medium-sized TRBV11-3 16 CASSLGVGGGLDTQYF TGTGCCAGCAGCTTAGGGGTTGGCGGAGGGCTCGATACGCAGTATTTT
. TRBJ1-3 . TRBV1 15 CASSQGAQAGNTIYF TGCGCCAGCAGCCAAGGGGCGCAGGCTGGAAACACCATATATTTT
. TRBJ1-1 once TRBV6-8 13 CAISSRDNTEAFF TGTGCCATCAGTAGCCGGGACAACACTGAAGCTTTCTTT
. TRBJ2-3 . TRBV6-8 12 CASSYLSDTQYF TGTGCCAGCAGTTATCTGTCAGATACGCAGTATTTT
. TRBJ1-1 . TRBV5-1 14 CASSLARGNTEAFF TGCGCCAGCAGCCTGGCCCGGGGGAACACTGAAGCTTTCTTT
TRBD1 TRBJ2-3 few TRBV15 16 CATSRDYRGHVDTQYF TGTGCCACCAGCAGAGATTACAGGGGGCATGTAGATACGCAGTATTTT
. TRBJ2-7 once TRBV28 12 CASHSASYEQYF TGTGCCAGCCATAGCGCCTCCTACGAGCAGTACTTC
. TRBJ2-7 . TRBV28 15 CASSLGTSIPHEQYF TGTGCCAGCAGTTTAGGGACCTCGATACCCCACGAGCAGTACTTC
TRBD2 TRBJ2-3 . TRBV5-1 15 CASISQAGGTDTQYF TGCGCCAGCATCTCCCAAGCGGGAGGCACAGATACGCAGTATTTT
TRBD1 TRBJ2-6 . TRBV5-1 15 CASSHGTAGANVLTF TGCGCCAGCAGCCATGGGACAGCTGGGGCCAACGTCCTGACTTTC
TRBD1 TRBJ2-3 . TRBV12-5 14 CASTRDRGSDTQYF TGTGCCAGCACAAGGGACAGGGGATCAGATACGCAGTATTTT
. TRBJ2-4 . TRBV6-8 12 CAKWRPKNIQYF TGTGCCAAGTGGCGGCCGAAAAACATTCAGTACTTC
. TRBJ2-6 . TRBV18 13 CASTAGQTNVLTF TGTGCCAGCACGGCGGGGCAGACCAACGTCCTGACTTTC
TRBD1 TRBJ2-7 . TRBV6-8 13 CASIRDRDYEQYF TGTGCCAGCATCCGGGACAGGGACTACGAGCAGTACTTC
. TRBJ2-7 . TRBV1 15 CASSQDSGAGYEQYF TGCGCCAGCAGCCAAGATAGCGGGGCCGGCTACGAGCAGTACTTC
TRBD1 TRBJ1-4 few TRBV18 14 CASSLGQDNEKLFF TGTGCCAGCTCACTGGGACAGGATAATGAAAAGCTGTTTTTT
. TRBJ1-1 . TRBV19 13 CASRPQGNTEAFF TGTGCCAGTAGACCACAGGGGAACACTGAAGCTTTCTTT
TRBD1 TRBJ2-5 . TRBV28 15 CASSSGDRGLETQYF TGTGCCAGCAGTTCCGGGGACAGGGGGTTAGAGACCCAGTACTTC
. TRBJ2-1 . TRBV12-5 15 CASGPPDGGLGEQFF TGTGCTAGTGGGCCCCCGGACGGGGGATTGGGTGAGCAGTTCTTC
TRBD1 TRBJ1-1 . TRBV4-1 16 CASSQVEDRGDTEAFF TGCGCCAGCAGCCAAGTGGAGGACAGGGGGGACACTGAAGCTTTCTTT
. TRBJ2-3 . TRBV12-2 14 CAGSSDRVADTQYF TGTGCCGGGTCTTCGGACAGGGTTGCAGATACGCAGTATTTT
. TRBJ1-4 . TRBV25-1 15 CASSEWAGSNEKLFF TGTGCCAGCAGTGAATGGGCAGGCTCTAATGAAAAACTGTTTTTT
. TRBJ1-2 . TRBV18 14 CASSPRETREGYTF TGTGCCAGCTCACCCAGAGAAACGAGGGAGGGCTACACCTTC
TRBD2 TRBJ2-7 . TRBV6-8 14 CASIGTSGTYEQYF TGTGCCAGCATTGGGACTAGCGGAACCTACGAGCAGTACTTC